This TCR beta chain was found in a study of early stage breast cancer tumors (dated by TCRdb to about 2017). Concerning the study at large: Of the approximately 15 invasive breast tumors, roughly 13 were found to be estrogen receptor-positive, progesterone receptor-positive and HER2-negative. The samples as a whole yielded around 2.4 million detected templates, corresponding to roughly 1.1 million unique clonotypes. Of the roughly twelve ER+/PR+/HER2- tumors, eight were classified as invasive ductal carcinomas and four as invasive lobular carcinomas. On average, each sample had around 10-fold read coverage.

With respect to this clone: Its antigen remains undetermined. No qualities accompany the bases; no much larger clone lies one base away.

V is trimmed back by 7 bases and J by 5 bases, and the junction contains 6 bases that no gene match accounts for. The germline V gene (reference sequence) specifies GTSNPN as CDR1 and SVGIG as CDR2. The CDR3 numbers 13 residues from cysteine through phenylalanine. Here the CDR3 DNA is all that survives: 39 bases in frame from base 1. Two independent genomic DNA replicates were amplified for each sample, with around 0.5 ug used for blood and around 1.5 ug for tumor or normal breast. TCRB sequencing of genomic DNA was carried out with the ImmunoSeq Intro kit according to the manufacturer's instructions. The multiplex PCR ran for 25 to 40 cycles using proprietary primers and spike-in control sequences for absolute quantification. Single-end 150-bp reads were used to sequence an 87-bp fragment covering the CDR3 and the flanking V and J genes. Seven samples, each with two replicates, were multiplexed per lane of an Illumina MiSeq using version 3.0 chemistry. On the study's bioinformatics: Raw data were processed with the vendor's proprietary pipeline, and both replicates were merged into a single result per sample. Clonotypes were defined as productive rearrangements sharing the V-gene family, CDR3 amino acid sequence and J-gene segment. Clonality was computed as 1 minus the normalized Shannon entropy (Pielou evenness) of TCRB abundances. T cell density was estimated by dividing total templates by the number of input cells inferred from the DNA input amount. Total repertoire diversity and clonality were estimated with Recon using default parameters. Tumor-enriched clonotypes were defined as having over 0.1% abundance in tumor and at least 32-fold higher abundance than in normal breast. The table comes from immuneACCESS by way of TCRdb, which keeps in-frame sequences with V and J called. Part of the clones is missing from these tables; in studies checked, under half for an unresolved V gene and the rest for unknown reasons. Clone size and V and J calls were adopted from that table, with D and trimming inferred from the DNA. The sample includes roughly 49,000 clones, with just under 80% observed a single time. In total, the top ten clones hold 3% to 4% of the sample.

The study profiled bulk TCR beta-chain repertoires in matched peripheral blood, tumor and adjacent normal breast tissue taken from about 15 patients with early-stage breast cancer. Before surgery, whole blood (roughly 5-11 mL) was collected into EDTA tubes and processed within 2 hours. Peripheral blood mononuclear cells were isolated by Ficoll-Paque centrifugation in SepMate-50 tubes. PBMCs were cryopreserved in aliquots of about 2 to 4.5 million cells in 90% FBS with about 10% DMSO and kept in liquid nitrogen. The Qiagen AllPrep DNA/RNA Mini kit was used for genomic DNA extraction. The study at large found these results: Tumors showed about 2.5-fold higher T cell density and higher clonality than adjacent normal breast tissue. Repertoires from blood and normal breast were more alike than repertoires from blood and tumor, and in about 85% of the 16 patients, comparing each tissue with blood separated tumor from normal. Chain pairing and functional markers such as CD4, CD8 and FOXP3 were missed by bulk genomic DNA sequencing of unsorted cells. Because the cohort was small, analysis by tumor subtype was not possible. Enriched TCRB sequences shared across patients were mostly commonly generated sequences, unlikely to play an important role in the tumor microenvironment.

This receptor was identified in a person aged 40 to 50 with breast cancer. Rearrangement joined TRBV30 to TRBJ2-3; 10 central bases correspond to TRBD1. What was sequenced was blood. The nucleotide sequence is TGTGCCTTGACAGGGGGCGCGATAGATACGCAGTATTTT. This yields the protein CALTGGAIDTQYF.